Below are 8 T cell receptor beta chains sequenced from a single sample in a study of CD4+ T cells in melanoma. Assay used: immunoSEQ multiplex PCR; TCRdb lists only in-frame clones, some missing. The profile covers around 100,000 clones, with 92% appearing a single time and about 3.3% taken by the ten largest. Input material: peripheral blood. Receptors originate from a human donor with melanoma.

This clone was detected once. V is TRBV7-3 and J is TRBJ2-5, with D possibly called TRBD1 or TRBD2 (5 bases each). CDR1 is SGHTA and CDR2 is FQGTGA in the germline V gene. Trimming took off 8 bases at V and 2 bases at J, with 12 bases between the two ends. This CDR3 contains 13 residues. The CDR3 loop is CASGPGTQETQYF. DNA of the CDR3: TGTGCCAGCGGACCCGGGACGCAAGAGACCCAGTACTTC.

The chain joins TRBV2 to TRBJ2-7, with D possibly TRBD1 on 5 matching bases. CDR1 and CDR2 (germline): SNHLY, FYNNEI. The CDR3 covers 12 residues. With 6 bases removed from V and 3 bases from J, the gap between germline ends came to 9 bases. The CDR3 DNA is TGTGCCAGCAGCGGACAAGACTACGAGCAGTACTTC. Amino acids: CASSGQDYEQYF.

The chain is built from TRBV5-8 and TRBJ2-7; 8 bases fit TRBD1. The CDR3 totals 16 residues. V lost 0 bases and J lost 4; bases outside the gene matches: 9. Germline CDR1 SGHTS, CDR2 YDEGEE. The CDR3 here is CASSLAWAGGGYEQYF. CDR3 DNA: TGTGCCAGCAGCTTGGCCTGGGCAGGGGGCGGGTACGAGCAGTACTTC.

The genes are TRBV16 and TRBJ1-3; D not certain. Per the germline V gene, CDR1 is KGHSY and CDR2 is FQNENV. V was clipped by 1 base and J by 1 base, with 8 bases between them. This CDR3 has 15 residues. The DNA of the CDR3 is TGTGCCAGCAGCCAATTGGGCACTTCTGGAAACACCATATATTTT. This encodes CASSQLGTSGNTIYF.

This clone was seen a single time. The V gene is TRBV5-1, the J gene TRBJ2-3, with 8 bases that match TRBD1. CDR3 length: 14 residues. The germline gives CDR1 SGHRS, CDR2 YFSETQ. Losses at the gene ends were 3 bases for V and 1 base for J; bases not matched to a gene: 1. CDR3 nucleotide sequence: TGCGCCAGCAGCTCGGGACAGGGCACAGATACGCAGTATTTT. Its protein is CASSSGQGTDTQYF. The variable domain in full, with the rest retrieved from reference TRBV5-1 and TRBJ2-3, is KAGVTQTPRYLIKTRGQQVTLSCSPISGHRSVSWYQQTPGQGLQFLFEYFSETQRNKGNFPGRFSGRQFSNSRSEMNVSTLELGDSALYLCASSSGQGTDTQYFGPGTRLTVL.

The rearrangement joins TRBV6-5 to TRBJ2-2; D not resolved. V lost 5 bases and J 4 bases, leaving 11 bases between the germline ends. Germline V lookup: CDR1 MNHEY, CDR2 SVGAGI. The CDR3 totals 14 residues. CDR3 DNA: TGTGCCAGCAGTCCACTTTTTGCCACCGGGGAGCTGTTTTTT. This gives the protein CASSPLFATGELFF.

The chain employs TRBV5-1 and TRBJ2-5, with D hard to call. Trimming left V 4 bases short and J 0 bases short, with 10 bases between. The CDR3 totals 14 residues. Germline V lookup: CDR1 SGHRS, CDR2 YFSETQ. The CDR3 DNA sequence: TGCGCCAGCAGCACTCCTCCCAACCAAGAGACCCAGTACTTC. As protein: CASSTPPNQETQYF.

The CDR3 DNA reads TGTGCCAGCAGGGCCAGGGCCAGCAGTGGCTACACCTTC. Protein sequence: CASRARASSGYTF. The J gene is TRBJ1-2, the V gene TRBV6-1, with D perhaps TRBD1 (5 bases). CDR1 is MNHNS, CDR2 SASEGT, per germline. The V gene lost 6 bases and the J gene lost 7 bases, with 15 bases spanning the gap. There are 13 residues in the CDR3.